This T cell receptor beta chain was identified in a study of blood T cell repertoires in COVID-19. Study summary: The samples span acute and convalescent COVID-19 from the United States, Italy and Spain. Nucleic acid was either cDNA or gDNA, and it came from T cells, B-cell-depleted T cells, or PBMCs.

This CDR3 spans 15 amino acids. V lost 0 bases, J lost 4 bases, and 14 bases lay in between. Germline lookup yields CDR1 SGHRS and CDR2 YFSETQ. Per the original methods: From reference gene primer amplification, estimates of nucleated cell counts were derived. Generated by immunoSEQ multiplex PCR, the TCRdb table keeps only in-frame clones and is missing some. For V, J and clone size, that table is used; D and trimming come from the DNA. Of 90,000 to 120,000 clones listed, around nine tenths were seen once; the top ten hold approximately 5.6%. The material sequenced was peripheral blood. The TCR sequence derives from a human donor in a cohort sampled during active COVID-19. The V call is TRBV5-1, the J call TRBJ2-7; weak D call: TRBD1 (5 bases). CDR3 residues: CASSLDRHHLYEQYF. The CDR3 nucleotides are TGCGCCAGCAGCTTGGACAGGCATCACCTTTACGAGCAGTACTTC.